This TCR beta chain derives from a study of early T cells in non-severe SARS-CoV-2 infection. Across the whole study: Whole-blood bulk RNA, unsorted, was sequenced, and chains were unpaired. Whole-study results and caveats: Matching against VDJdb likely underestimated virus-specific expansions, favoring anti-spike CD8.

Each single cDNA molecule received a unique molecular identifier. MiXCR, run by TCRdb on the 5' RACE reads, gives a single entry per CDR3 protein. The sample holds tens of thousands of distinct CDR3 sequences, roughly 10% seen once. Points on this clonotype: Its specificity is unknown.

The receptor comes from an adult who was a healthcare worker with PCR-confirmed SARS-CoV-2 infection or an uninfected control (not recorded which). Input material: whole blood.

The DNA for the CDR3 is TGCAGCGCTGCAGCAAACTCTGGAAACACCATATATTTT. Its protein is CSAAANSGNTIYF. V usage is TRBV29-1 and J usage is TRBJ1-3; D not certain. The CDR3 covers 13 residues. Germline V gene data show CDR1 as SQVTM and CDR2 as ANQGSEA. With 7 bases removed from V and 0 bases from J, the gap between germline ends came to 10 bases.